The source of this T cell receptor beta chain is a study of blood T cell repertoires in COVID-19 (dated by TCRdb to the early 2020s). Describing the broader study: Collaborator samples came from the United States, Italy and Spain and covered acute and convalescent phases of COVID-19. Samples were obtained from the ongoing ImmuneRACE study (first 160 participants) and from over 1,000 subjects provided by 6 global collaborators. The prospective study material was composed of cDNA or gDNA derived from T cells, B-cell-depleted T cells, or PBMCs. HLA class I and class II types, where available, came from metadata supplied by the sample provider rather than from assay-based typing. A de-identified subject ID, COVID-19 status, age in years and sex were almost always included in the sample metadata. A freely available public database, intended as a resource for researchers studying the immune response to SARS-CoV-2, is where the repertoires were released. The dataset comprised deeply sampled blood TCRbeta repertoires from subjects exposed to, actively infected with, or recovered from COVID-19.

Ends trimmed: V by 8 bases, J by 0 bases; bases unmatched to a gene: 3. Based on the germline V gene (reference sequence), the CDR1 and CDR2 sequences are LNHDA and SQIVND. From cysteine to phenylalanine, the CDR3 is 14 amino acids long. The sequence is cut down to CDR3 DNA, 42 bases in frame from base 1. The investigation overall reported the following: Clinical and demographic metadata were provided uncurated, with the amount varying by source and participant.

Whole blood was collected in K2EDTA tubes by collaborating institutions according to the institutions' own protocols. For TCRbeta analysis, collaborators shipped samples in one of three forms: frozen whole blood, isolated PBMCs, or DNA extracted from either of those sample types. TCRbeta CDR3 regions were amplified from genomic DNA using the immunoSEQ Assay, a bias-controlled multiplex PCR. The published analysis was carried out like this. Nucleated cell counts per sample were estimated from amplification of reference gene primers within the assay. To quantify the absolute abundance of each unique TCRbeta CDR3 rearrangement, sequence reads were collapsed and filtered. Productive Simpson clonality was computed per sample as the square root of Simpson's diversity index over productive rearrangements. In TCRdb, the immuneACCESS table is reduced to in-frame sequences with V and J assigned. These tables do not hold every clone; where another copy was compared, an unresolved V gene accounts for under half, and the others remain unexplained. V and J calls plus clone size are reproduced from that table; the DNA served to infer D and trimming. The sample contains about 140,000 clones, over 65% of them found a single time. Around 4.8% of the sample is held by the ten biggest clonotypes.

Points on this clone: Its antigen remains unidentified. Within one base of it there is no much larger clone, and no base qualities were kept.

This TCR derives from a human donor in a cohort sampled during active COVID-19. The material sequenced was peripheral blood. The chain uses TRBV19 and TRBJ2-3; 9 of the junction bases match TRBD1. The CDR3 amino acid sequence is: CASSDRGSTDTQYF. The nucleotide sequence is given as TGTGCCAGTTCGGACAGGGGTAGCACAGATACGCAGTATTTT.